This T cell receptor (beta chain) emerged from a study of molecular identifiers for immune sequencing clone quantification listed by TCRdb under 2018. Broadly, across the study: For a replicate experiment, RNA from around 20,000 or 100,000 naive CD8 T cells was divided into five aliquots, of which four were sequenced. CD8 T cells were used in a methods study to benchmark molecular-identifier clustering-based TCR repertoire sequencing (MIDCIRS) and TCR RNA copy counting.

Naive CD8 T cell libraries were made from approximately 20,000 to 1,000,000 sorted cells using 10%, 30% or 50% of purified RNA. Naive CD8 T cells were FACS-sorted as CD8+CD4-CCR7+CD45RA+ on a BD FACSAria II into RLT Plus buffer. To test detection sensitivity, Jurkat RNA equivalent to more than eight TCR copies was spiked into samples of about 18,000-1,000,000 naive CD8 T cells. Enrichment of CD8 T cells was performed with RosetteSep CD8+ T Cell Enrichment Cocktail and Ficoll-Paque, after which ACK red cell lysis was carried out. Receptor amplification or capture employed PCR. TCRdb shows the sequencer as NextSeq 500. Preparation of bulk TCR libraries followed a previously described approach, with the TCR primers listed in Table S5. Total RNA was purified with the Qiagen AllPrep DNA/RNA kit. Before analysis, reads from multiple sequencing runs of one library were combined. As for how the authors treated the data: Reads were retained only if the reads had an exact TCR constant sequence, and the retained reads were trimmed to 150 nt and grouped according to their 12-nt molecular barcodes. Reads within each barcode group were sub-clustered using a 15% Levenshtein threshold, and quality-weighted consensus sequences were constructed for each RNA molecule. Non-functional sequences were removed, as were lower-count sequences one edit away from another. On the basis of fitting two negative binomial distributions, barcode sub-clusters with fewer than 20% of the maximum read count were discarded. Through fastp at Q25 and MiXCR, TCRdb rebuilt clones from the public reads, retaining in-frame beta chains. Here each entry gathers all rows of one CDR3 protein and keeps the most common genes and DNA. The authors' filters were not applied to this entry. The sample contains about 630,000 distinct CDR3 sequences, roughly 23% of them found a single time. 0.78% of the sample goes to the ten largest clones.

Broader findings and caveats from the paper: In CMV-specific effector cells, over 97% of molecules were held by clones above 20 RNA copies, whereas under 1% of molecules were held by such clones in naive cells. Around 2.8 recovered TCR RNA copies per cell were obtained by modeling, versus approximately 10 by digital PCR, implying a capture efficiency of about 30%. Even against a background of some 920,000 naive CD8 T cells, spiked-in Jurkat TCR RNA amounting to a single cell's worth was reported to be detectable. The naive libraries included spiked-in Jurkat TCR RNA (roughly nine copies' worth), and this Jurkat TCR RNA is not part of the donor repertoire. Highly expanded clone sizes could be underestimated if identical TCR molecules share a barcode. Without barcode sub-clustering, chimeric consensus sequences inflated TCR diversity; chimeras reached as high as 47%.

V and J lose 3 bases and 5 bases, and a span of 13 bases separates them. The CDR3 goes from the cysteine to the phenylalanine over 14 residues. Of all the DNA, just the CDR3 is kept, 42 bases in frame from base 1. The germline V gene (reference sequence) provides CDR1 SEHNR and CDR2 FQNEAQ. In its sample, this clonotype was seen a few times. Its specific antigen is unknown. The record has no base qualities; no much larger clone is one base away. The receptor was isolated from a human donor in good health. Some libraries in this study had Jurkat cell RNA spiked in. The sequence joins TRBV7-9 to TRBJ2-5, with the D gene not clear enough to name. Sequencing was carried out using naive CD8+ T cells from blood, with Jurkat cell RNA spiked in. This specimen's cell subset or site label, per the study, means: FACS-sorted CD8+CD4-CCR7+CD45RA+ naive T cells. The nucleotide sequence is TGTGCCAGCAGCTTTCTGGAAGGCTTGGAGACCCAGTACTTC. The resulting protein is CASSFLEGLETQYF.